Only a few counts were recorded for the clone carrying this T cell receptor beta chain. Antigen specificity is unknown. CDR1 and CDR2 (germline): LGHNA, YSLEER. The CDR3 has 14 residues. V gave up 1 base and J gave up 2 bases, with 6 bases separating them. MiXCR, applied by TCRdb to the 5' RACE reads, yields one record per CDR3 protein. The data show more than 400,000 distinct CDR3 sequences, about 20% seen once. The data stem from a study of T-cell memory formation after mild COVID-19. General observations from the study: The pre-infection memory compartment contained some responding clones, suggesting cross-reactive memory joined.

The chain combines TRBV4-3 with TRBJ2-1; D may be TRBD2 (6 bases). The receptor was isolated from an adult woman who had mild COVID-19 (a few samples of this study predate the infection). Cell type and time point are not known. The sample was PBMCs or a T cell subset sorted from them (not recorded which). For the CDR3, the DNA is TGCGCCAGCAGCCAAGCGGGGGCCTACAATGAGCAGTTCTTC. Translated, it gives CASSQAGAYNEQFF.